A selection of T cell receptor beta chains follows, all from one sample in a study of memory CD4+ T cells and cytomegalovirus serostatus. The table came from immunoSEQ multiplex PCR; TCRdb's copy has only in-frame clones and leaves some out. This table holds just under 95,000 clones, roughly 80% found once. The sample was memory CD4+ T cells from blood. These receptors originate from an adult in good health and CMV-seropositive. Both conserved end residues are part of each CDR3. Each record gives: V gene, D gene, J gene, clone size, CDR3 protein, CDR3 DNA. A D gene is named only where the DNA matches it firmly. Rows give clone size only sometimes, using once, few, many, or a class for an expanded clone.

V: TRBV7-2; D: -; J: TRBJ2-7; size: -; CDR3: CASSLAGGPYEQYF; DNA: TGTGCCAGCAGCTTAGCGGGAGGACCCTACGAGCAGTACTTC
V: TRBV19; D: -; J: TRBJ2-4; size: -; CDR3: CASSMGPPTGMGKNIQYF; DNA: TGTGCCAGTAGTATGGGCCCGCCGACGGGGATGGGGAAAAACATTCAGTACTTC
V: TRBV18; D: -; J: TRBJ2-3; size: -; CDR3: CASSPTPPQGASTDTQYF; DNA: TGTGCCAGCTCACCTACACCCCCACAAGGGGCTAGCACAGATACGCAGTATTTT
V: TRBV5-1; D: -; J: TRBJ1-1; size: -; CDR3: CASSLDAGESTEAFF; DNA: TGCGCCAGCAGCCTAGACGCAGGGGAGAGCACTGAAGCTTTCTTT
V: TRBV19; D: -; J: TRBJ2-2; size: -; CDR3: CASSFWNTGELFF; DNA: TGTGCCAGTAGTTTTTGGAACACCGGGGAGCTGTTTTTT
V: TRBV6-1; D: TRBD2; J: TRBJ2-5; size: -; CDR3: CASSSRREGRETQYF; DNA: TGTGCCAGCAGTTCGCGTCGGGAGGGCCGCGAGACCCAGTACTTC
V: TRBV6-1; D: TRBD2; J: TRBJ2-7; size: once; CDR3: CASGTSLFSEQYF; DNA: TGTGCCAGTGGGACTAGCCTCTTTAGCGAGCAGTACTTC
V: TRBV27; D: -; J: TRBJ1-5; size: once; CDR3: CASSLEPGWQPQHF; DNA: TGTGCCAGCAGTTTAGAGCCAGGGTGGCAGCCCCAGCATTTT
V: TRBV7-2; D: TRBD1; J: TRBJ2-7; size: -; CDR3: CASSRGQDSYEQYF; DNA: TGTGCCAGCAGCCGCGGACAGGACTCCTACGAGCAGTACTTC
V: TRBV11-3; D: TRBD1; J: TRBJ2-2; size: -; CDR3: CASSFGGQGDTGELFF; DNA: TGTGCCAGCAGCTTCGGGGGACAGGGGGACACCGGGGAGCTGTTTTTT
V: TRBV5-1; D: TRBD2; J: TRBJ2-7; size: few; CDR3: CASSLGLAGGATEQYF; DNA: TGCGCCAGCAGCCTGGGATTAGCGGGAGGCGCCACCGAGCAGTACTTC
V: TRBV2; D: -; J: TRBJ1-2; size: -; CDR3: CASSEAGLRLYYGYTF; DNA: TGTGCCAGCAGTGAAGCGGGGCTGAGGCTCTACTATGGCTACACCTTC
V: TRBV5-5; D: -; J: TRBJ2-3; size: once; CDR3: CASSPFNALTDTQYF; DNA: TGTGCCAGCAGCCCTTTCAACGCCCTTACAGATACGCAGTATTTT
V: TRBV5-1; D: TRBD2; J: TRBJ2-5; size: -; CDR3: CASSLVAGGPETQYF; DNA: TGCGCCAGCAGCTTGGTAGCGGGAGGGCCGGAGACCCAGTACTTC
V: TRBV27; D: -; J: TRBJ2-3; size: -; CDR3: CASSLSWESTDTQYF; DNA: TGTGCCAGCAGTTTATCTTGGGAGAGCACAGATACGCAGTATTTT
V: TRBV27; D: TRBD1; J: TRBJ1-2; size: -; CDR3: CASSLKGQGFGNYGYTF; DNA: TGTGCCAGCAGTTTAAAGGGACAGGGCTTCGGGAACTATGGCTACACCTTC
V: TRBV7-2; D: -; J: TRBJ1-1; size: -; CDR3: CASSLGGGGFLGTEAFF; DNA: TGTGCCAGCAGCTTAGGGGGTGGGGGATTCCTGGGCACTGAAGCTTTCTTT
V: TRBV28; D: TRBD1; J: TRBJ2-1; size: -; CDR3: CASISPGTGDNEQFF; DNA: TGTGCCAGCATTTCCCCCGGGACAGGGGACAATGAGCAGTTCTTC
V: TRBV6-6; D: -; J: TRBJ1-1; size: -; CDR3: CASSTTGMTEAFF; DNA: TGTGCCAGTTCTACCACAGGGATGACTGAAGCTTTCTTT
V: TRBV27; D: -; J: TRBJ1-2; size: -; CDR3: CASSRSINYGYTF; DNA: TGTGCCAGCAGTCGCAGTATTAACTATGGCTACACCTTC
V: TRBV2; D: -; J: TRBJ1-2; size: few; CDR3: CASSEGRGANYGYTF; DNA: TGTGCCAGCAGTGAAGGGAGGGGGGCTAACTATGGCTACACCTTC
V: TRBV30; D: TRBD1; J: TRBJ1-2; size: -; CDR3: CAWSEDRVGGYTF; DNA: TGTGCCTGGAGTGAGGACAGGGTCGGAGGCTACACCTTC
V: TRBV5-6; D: -; J: TRBJ1-1; size: once; CDR3: CASSYTANTEAFF; DNA: TGTGCCAGCAGCTATACAGCTAACACTGAAGCTTTCTTT
V: TRBV6-5; D: -; J: TRBJ1-2; size: -; CDR3: CASSSTDYGYTF; DNA: TGTGCCAGCAGCTCGACAGACTATGGCTACACCTTC
V: TRBV27; D: -; J: TRBJ2-3; size: -; CDR3: CATSGLLTDTQYF; DNA: TGTGCCACCTCGGGACTCCTCACAGATACGCAGTATTTT
V: TRBV19; D: TRBD1; J: TRBJ2-1; size: -; CDR3: CASTPSTGRGYNEQFF; DNA: TGTGCCAGTACCCCCTCGACAGGGAGAGGGTACAATGAGCAGTTCTTC
V: TRBV27; D: -; J: TRBJ2-7; size: -; CDR3: CASSLSRGGFLYEQYF; DNA: TGTGCCAGCAGTTTATCCAGGGGGGGATTCCTCTACGAGCAGTACTTC
V: TRBV7-3; D: -; J: TRBJ2-6; size: -; CDR3: CASSRDASGANVLTF; DNA: TGTGCCAGCAGCCGGGACGCCTCTGGGGCCAACGTCCTGACTTTC
V: TRBV27; D: -; J: TRBJ1-1; size: -; CDR3: CASSSGWGMNTEAFF; DNA: TGTGCCAGCAGTTCAGGGTGGGGAATGAACACTGAAGCTTTCTTT